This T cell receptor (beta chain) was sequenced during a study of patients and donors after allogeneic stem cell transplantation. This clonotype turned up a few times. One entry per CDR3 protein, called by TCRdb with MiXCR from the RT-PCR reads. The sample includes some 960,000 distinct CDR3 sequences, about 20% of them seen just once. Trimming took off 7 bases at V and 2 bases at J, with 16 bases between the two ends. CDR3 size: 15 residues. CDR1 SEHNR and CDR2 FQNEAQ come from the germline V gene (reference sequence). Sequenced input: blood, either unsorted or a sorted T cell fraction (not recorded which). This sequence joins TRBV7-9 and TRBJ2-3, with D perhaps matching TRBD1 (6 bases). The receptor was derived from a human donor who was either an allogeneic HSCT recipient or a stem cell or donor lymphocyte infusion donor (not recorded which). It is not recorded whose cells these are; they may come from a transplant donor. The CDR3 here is CASTEDRKNTDTQYF. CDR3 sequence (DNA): TGTGCCAGCACCGAAGACAGGAAGAACACAGATACGCAGTATTTT.